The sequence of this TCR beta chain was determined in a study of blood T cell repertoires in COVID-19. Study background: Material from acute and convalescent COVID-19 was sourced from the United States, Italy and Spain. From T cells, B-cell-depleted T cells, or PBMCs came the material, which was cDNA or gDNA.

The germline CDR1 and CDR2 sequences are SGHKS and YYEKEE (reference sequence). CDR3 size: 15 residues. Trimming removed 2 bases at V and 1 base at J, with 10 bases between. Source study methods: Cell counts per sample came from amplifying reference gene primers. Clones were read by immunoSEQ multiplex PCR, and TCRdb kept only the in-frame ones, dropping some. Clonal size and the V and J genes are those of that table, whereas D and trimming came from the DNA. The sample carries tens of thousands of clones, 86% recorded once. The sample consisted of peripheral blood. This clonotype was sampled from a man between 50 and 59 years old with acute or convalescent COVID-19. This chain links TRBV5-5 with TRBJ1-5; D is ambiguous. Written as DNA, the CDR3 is TGTGCCAGCAGCTTATCGCCGGTGAGCAATCAGCCCCAGCATTTT. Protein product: CASSLSPVSNQPQHF.